The sequence of this T cell receptor (beta chain) was determined in a study of T cell responses to AZD1222 COVID-19 vaccine. Profiling relied on immunoSEQ multiplex PCR, and the TCRdb table lists in-frame clones only, not all of them. The sample records some 110,000 clones, almost 95% being singletons. V lost 2 bases and J lost 3, with 13 bases in between. The germline CDR1 and CDR2 sequences are KGHSH and LQKENI. The CDR3 is made up of 15 amino acids. The chain links TRBV18 to TRBJ1-1; a possible D gene is TRBD1 (6 bases). The origin of this receptor is an adult who received the AZD1222 COVID-19 vaccine. Sample: peripheral blood, taken 28 days after the second AZD1222 dose. The CDR3 region is CASSPGGLRDTEAFF. DNA for the CDR3: TGTGCCAGCTCACCAGGGGGCTTGAGGGACACTGAAGCTTTCTTT.